Here is one T cell receptor beta chain with its context. The antigen is undetermined. The junction departs from germline at one end; a sequencing error may be responsible. A multiplex PCR was run with 60 Vbeta primers and 13 Jbeta primers. Clones were read by immunoSEQ multiplex PCR, and TCRdb kept only the in-frame ones, dropping some. Of about 88,000 clones in the sample, about 90% are singletons; the top ten hold roughly 2.3%. These data belong to a study of cytomegalovirus exposure and HLA in healthy donors. Whole-study results and caveats: Most TCR sequences were rare, but some public TCRs occurred in many donors.

Germline V gene sequence: CDR1 SEHNR, CDR2 FQNEAQ (reference sequence). CDR3 length equals 15 residues. The chain uses TRBV7-9 and TRBJ1-2, with 11 bases fitting TRBD1. Material for sequencing was PBMCs. The sequence was obtained from a man younger than 35 in good health and CMV-seronegative. The CDR3 is CSSSPVGDRGYGYTF. CDR3 in DNA: TGTTCCAGCAGCCCAGTAGGGGACAGGGGGTATGGCTACACCTTC.